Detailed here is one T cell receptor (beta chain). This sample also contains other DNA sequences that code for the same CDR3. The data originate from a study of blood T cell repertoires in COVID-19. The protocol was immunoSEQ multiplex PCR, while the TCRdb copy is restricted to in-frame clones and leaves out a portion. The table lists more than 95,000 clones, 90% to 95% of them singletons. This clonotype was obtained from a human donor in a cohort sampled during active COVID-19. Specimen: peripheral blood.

CDR3 loop: CASSPGGSYNEQFF. CDR3 in DNA: TGTGCCAGCAGCCCCGGGGGCTCCTACAATGAGCAGTTCTTC. The rearrangement uses TRBV5-4 and TRBJ2-1; tentatively, D is TRBD2 (6 bases). The CDR3 runs to 14 residues. Germline CDR1 reads SGHNT; CDR2 reads YYREEE (reference sequence). Trimming took 4 bases from V and 0 from J, leaving 8 bases between them.